Following are 12 T cell receptor beta chains from one sample sequenced in a study of shared clonotypes between healthy human individuals. Sequencing used immunoSEQ multiplex PCR; TCRdb keeps in-frame clones, though not all of them. Here the sample spans approximately 2,300,000 clones, 85% to 95% being singletons. The specimen was naive CD4+ T cells from PBMCs. The subset is: CD45RA+ positively selected. All receptors derive from a man aged 18-30 years in good health. Some clones in this sample may be carry-over from other donors' samples.

The chain employs TRBV7-8 and TRBJ2-7, with D tentatively TRBD1 (5 bases). Germline V gene lookup returns CDR1 SGHVS and CDR2 FQNEAQ. CDR3 size: 15 residues. Trimming took off 2 bases at V and 2 bases at J, with 13 bases between the two ends. The CDR3 here is CASSLLTAYPYEQYF. For the CDR3, the DNA is TGTGCCAGCAGCTTATTGACAGCTTACCCCTACGAGCAGTACTTC.

The J gene is TRBJ2-1, the V gene TRBV6-6; 7 positions match TRBD2. The trim removed 5 bases at V and 2 bases at J, leaving 6 bases unmatched. CDR3 size: 15 residues. Germline CDR1 MNHNY, CDR2 SVGAGI (reference sequence). The CDR3 nucleotides are TGTGCCAGCAGTCCTTCAGCGGGAACCTACAATGAGCAGTTCTTC. As protein: CASSPSAGTYNEQFF.

The chain carries TRBV28 and TRBJ2-7; D is ambiguous. V was trimmed by 1 base and J by 9 bases, leaving 25 bases between them. CDR1 and CDR2 (germline): MDHEN, SYDVKM. The CDR3 totals 17 residues. The CDR3 coding sequence is TGTGCCAGCAGTTTATCCGCCCTAATCAGATCCTACGATGTGCAGTACTTC. Amino acids: CASSLSALIRSYDVQYF.

The CDR3 DNA sequence: TGTGCCAGCAGCCTACTAGCGGGGGGCTACAATGAGCAGTTCTTC. Residues: CASSLLAGGYNEQFF. The V and J genes are TRBV7-6 and TRBJ2-1, with 12 bases that match TRBD2. Germline-derived CDR1 and CDR2 are SGHVS and FNYEAQ. V shed 5 bases, J shed 3 bases, and the junction held 2 bases outside the gene matches. The CDR3 totals 15 residues.

V and J are TRBV18 and TRBJ2-3, with 8 bases aligning to TRBD2. CDR1 is KGHSH and CDR2 is LQKENI in the germline V gene. The CDR3 sequence is 17 residues long. V was clipped by 4 bases and J by 4 bases; unmatched bases: 13. The chain's CDR3 is CASSLPGTRIAPDTQYF. For the CDR3, the DNA is TGTGCCAGCTCACTCCCTGGGACTAGAATCGCCCCAGATACGCAGTATTTT.

The genes are TRBV7-9 and TRBJ1-2, with D unresolved. Germline CDR1 and CDR2: SEHNR and FQNEAQ (reference sequence). The CDR3 contains 13 residues. The germline V and J ends were trimmed by 4 bases and 5 bases, with 11 bases remaining between them. This CDR3 reads CASSSQRTYGYTF. The CDR3 bases are TGTGCCAGCAGCTCCCAGAGAACTTATGGCTACACCTTC.

The chain has TRBV5-4 and TRBJ1-6, with a weak D call TRBD1 (5 bases). The V gene lost 4 bases and the J gene lost 9 bases, with 17 bases spanning the gap. The length of the CDR3 is 15 residues. CDR1 SGHNT and CDR2 YYREEE come from the germline V gene (reference sequence). CDR3 coding DNA: TGTGCCAGCAGCACACGGGACCGCGGGGCTTCACCCCTCCACTTT. Its protein is CASSTRDRGASPLHF.

The chain is built from TRBV5-6 and TRBJ1-2; possible D gene TRBD1, 6 bases. The V gene's germline CDR1 is SGHDT and CDR2 YYEEEE. This CDR3 is built from 14 residues. Trimming left V 3 bases short and J 3 bases short, with 12 bases between. The CDR3 here is CASSSVRGDYGYTF. The CDR3 DNA is TGTGCCAGCAGCTCTGTGAGGGGGGACTATGGCTACACCTTC.

This chain connects TRBV27 to TRBJ1-1, with a possible D match to TRBD1 (5 bases). The CDR3 loop spans 17 amino acids. V was clipped by 2 bases and J by 0 bases, with 16 bases between them. Germline CDR1 is MNHEY and CDR2 is SMNVEV (reference sequence). The CDR3 DNA follows: TGTGCCAGCAGTTTAAGGCACGGGGCCCTCGTGAACACTGAAGCTTTCTTT. Protein sequence: CASSLRHGALVNTEAFF.

The chain employs TRBV6-1 and TRBJ2-7; D is perhaps TRBD1 (6 bases). There are 14 residues in the CDR3. V lost 6 bases and J lost 0, with 12 bases in between. From germline, CDR1 is MNHNS and CDR2 SASEGT. DNA of the CDR3: TGTGCCAGCAGGACTGGACAGTACTCCTACGAGCAGTACTTC. This sequence encodes CASRTGQYSYEQYF.

This clone was observed once. The chain joins TRBV5-3 to TRBJ2-1, with D possibly TRBD2 on 5 matching bases. TRBV5-3 is annotated as an ORF whose role is uncertain. This CDR3 has 16 residues. V dropped 1 base and J dropped 6 bases, with 17 bases sitting between them. The CDR3 protein is CARSLISGCSSNEQFF. CDR3 coding DNA: TGTGCCAGAAGCTTGATCTCGGGATGCTCTTCCAATGAGCAGTTCTTC.

This clone has a handful of counts. Other DNA sequences in the same sample also yield this CDR3. J is TRBJ1-2 and V is TRBV20-1; weak D call: TRBD1 (5 bases). The V gene lost 6 bases and the J gene lost 6 bases, with 11 bases spanning the gap. This CDR3 region has 11 residues. Germline CDR1 and CDR2: DFQATT and SNEGSKA (reference sequence). DNA for the CDR3: TGCAGTGCCCGGCGGGGGGATGGCTACACCTTC. This codes for CSARRGDGYTF.